Presented here are 30 T cell receptor beta chains from one specimen sequenced in a study of T-cell reconstitution after alpha-beta-depleted transplantation in children. Unique molecular identifiers were used to barcode this TCRbeta library. TCRdb used MiXCR to reprocess the PCR reads, holding one entry per CDR3 protein. In the table there are around 52,000 distinct CDR3 sequences, over 4.5% of which are singletons. Sequencing was performed on PBMCs, mostly from graft donor cells, taken 60 days after TCRalphabeta/CD19-depleted stem cell transplant. The receptors derive from a female patient between 2 and 10 years old who had a stem cell transplant for aplastic anemia, so the T cells may come from the graft donor.

This clonotype appeared many times. The chain combines TRBV6-5 with TRBJ2-7, with 10 bases fitting TRBD1. Germline CDR1 and CDR2: MNHEY and SVGAGI. V shed 2 bases, J shed 3 bases, and the junction held 1 base outside the gene matches. This CDR3 is 14 amino acids long. The CDR3 DNA sequence: TGTGCCAGCAGTTACGGGACAGGGGACTACGAGCAGTACTTC. It is translated as CASSYGTGDYEQYF.

The table lists this clonotype with many counts. V is TRBV29-1 and J is TRBJ2-4; D possibly matches TRBD1 or TRBD2 (5 bases each). Germline V lookup: CDR1 SQVTM, CDR2 ANQGSEA. The CDR3 is made up of 17 amino acids. Trimming left V 0 bases short and J 1 base short, with 16 bases between. CDR3 coding DNA: TGCAGCGTTGAAGATCGGGGCGGTGGCGGGGCCAAAAACATTCAGTACTTC. Translating gives CSVEDRGGGGAKNIQYF.

This clonotype occurred many times. The rearrangement uses TRBV28 and TRBJ1-2, with 10 bases aligning to TRBD1. Trimming at V came to 6 bases and at J to 4 bases, leaving 5 bases not matched to a gene. This CDR3 comprises 14 residues. Per germline, CDR1 MDHEN and CDR2 SYDVKM. The CDR3: CASSLTGGAYGYTF. CDR3 nucleotide sequence: TGTGCCAGCAGCTTGACAGGGGGCGCCTATGGCTACACCTTC.

The chain carries TRBV28 and TRBJ1-2; the D gene is possibly TRBD1 (6 bases). In germline, CDR1 is MDHEN, CDR2 SYDVKM. V was trimmed by 3 bases and J by 0 bases, leaving 14 bases between them. The CDR3 totals 16 residues. In DNA, the CDR3 is TGTGCCAGCAGTTTCCTTGGACAGTCTCCTAACTATGGCTACACCTTC. This sequence encodes CASSFLGQSPNYGYTF.

This clonotype was detected ten times or more. The chain uses TRBV18 and TRBJ2-6; D is unresolved. V lost 6 bases and J lost 0, with 6 bases in between. The CDR3 length is 14 residues. Germline V gene data show CDR1 as KGHSH and CDR2 as LQKENI. CDR3 in amino acids: CASSPNSGANVLTF. CDR3 nucleotide sequence: TGTGCCAGCTCCCCGAACTCTGGGGCCAACGTCCTGACTTTC.

This clonotype has just one count. The chain employs TRBV7-9 and TRBJ1-5; D unresolved. Between the trimmed V and J ends, which lost 1 base and 2 bases, there was a span of 15 bases. Looked up from germline, CDR1 is SEHNR and CDR2 is FQNEAQ (reference sequence). The CDR3 runs 17 residues. The CDR3 coding sequence is TGTGCCAGCAGCTTAGAGGGTTCGGTTAGGGGCAATCAGCCCCAGCATTTT. This encodes CASSLEGSVRGNQPQHF.

This clonotype was detected only once. This may stem from a read error, because a much larger clone lies one nucleotide away. The chain links TRBV12-3 or TRBV12-4 to TRBJ1-4; 8 bases agree with TRBD1. The CDR3 spans 15 residues. The CDR3 loop is CSSRVTGGVKEKLFF. Written as DNA, the CDR3 is TGTTCCAGCAGGGTAACAGGGGGAGTCAAAGAAAAACTGTTTTTT.

This clonotype was counted between two and nine times. The CDR3 ends on some other residue instead of the conserved phenylalanine or tryptophan, so this is likely a read error. The V and J genes are TRBV28 and TRBJ2-7; D is perhaps TRBD1 (6 bases). The CDR3 length is 12 residues. V gave up 6 bases and J gave up 5 bases, with 11 bases separating them. Germline CDR1 is MDHEN and CDR2 is SYDVKM. This chain's CDR3 is CASRQGRDEQYL. The DNA for the CDR3 is TGTGCCAGCAGACAGGGAAGGGACGAGCAGTACCTC.

The table lists this clonotype with many counts. The V gene is TRBV2, the J gene TRBJ1-5, with D perhaps TRBD1 (5 bases). The CDR3 sequence is 13 residues long. Germline V gene lookup returns CDR1 SNHLY and CDR2 FYNNEI. The V and J ends lost 7 bases and 4 bases respectively, with 11 bases between them. The CDR3 sequence is CASMGQGNQPQHF. In DNA form, the CDR3 reads TGTGCCAGCATGGGCCAGGGAAATCAGCCCCAGCATTTT.

This clonotype occurred a few times. The rearrangement joins TRBV19 to TRBJ1-5; 7 bases align to TRBD1. Germline V CDR1 and CDR2: LNHDA, SQIVND (reference sequence). V was pared by 4 bases and J by 2 bases, with 8 bases of the junction left unmatched. CDR3 length: 16 residues. The CDR3 DNA sequence: TGTGCCAGTAGTAGAGACAGGGATGGAGGCAATCAGCCCCAGCATTTT. Its translation is CASSRDRDGGNQPQHF.

This clonotype was seen a handful of times. This chain uses TRBV3-1 with TRBJ1-2, with a possible D match to TRBD1 (5 bases). The ends were cut back, 1 base at V and 4 bases at J, with 10 bases in the middle. This CDR3 has 14 amino acids. CDR1 and CDR2 (germline): LGHDT, YNNKEL (reference sequence). Written as DNA, the CDR3 is TGTGCCAGCAGCCAAGGAGGGGCCGGCTATGGCTACACCTTC. Translated, it gives CASSQGGAGYGYTF.

The chain couples TRBV10-3 to TRBJ2-3; D is possibly TRBD2 (6 bases). Germline values: CDR1 ENHRY, CDR2 SYGVKD. The V end was cut by 10 bases, the J end by 0 bases, with 23 bases between. This CDR3 contains 17 residues. The CDR3 DNA reads TGTGCCACGTCCCCGGGGACTGGGCGCGCTAGCACAGATACGCAGTATTTT. Translation: CATSPGTGRASTDTQYF.

There are many counts of this clonotype. The chain employs TRBV7-2 and TRBJ2-7; weak D call: TRBD1 (6 bases). Germline V gene data show CDR1 as SGHTA and CDR2 as FQGNSA. V dropped 5 bases and J dropped 4 bases, with 12 bases sitting between them. The CDR3 loop spans 13 amino acids. The CDR3 loop reads CASSIGQPYEQYF. The CDR3 nucleotides read TGTGCCAGCAGCATCGGACAGCCTTACGAGCAGTACTTC.

This clonotype was counted ten times or more. The CDR3, as DNA: TGTGCCAGCAGTGTCCAAGACTATTTT. Translated: CASSVQDYF. J is TRBJ2-3 and V is TRBV6-4; D unresolved. This CDR3 contains 9 residues. V was cut by 4 bases and J by 15 bases, with 8 bases left in between. Looked up from germline, CDR1 is MRHNA and CDR2 is SNTAGT.

This clonotype was recorded at least ten times. The rearrangement links TRBV6-5 to TRBJ1-5; the D gene is possibly TRBD1 (5 bases). CDR3 length: 18 residues. From germline, CDR1 is MNHEY and CDR2 SVGAGI. V was trimmed by 5 bases and J by 3 bases, leaving 23 bases between them. CDR3: CASSRRAQGRVINQPQHF. CDR3 nucleotides: TGTGCCAGCAGTCGACGGGCCCAGGGCAGAGTGATCAATCAGCCCCAGCATTTT.

There are many counts of this clonotype. The gene calls are TRBV20-1 and TRBJ2-5; 9 nucleotides line up with TRBD1. Germline CDR1 is DFQATT and CDR2 is SNEGSKA (reference sequence). With V trimmed by 0 bases and J by 6 bases, 8 bases remained unmatched. The CDR3 sequence is 15 residues long. The CDR3 DNA sequence: TGCAGTGCTAGAGATCTAGACAGGGGGGGGAAGACCCAGTACTTC. Encoded protein: CSARDLDRGGKTQYF.

This clonotype showed up many times. The V and J genes are TRBV28 and TRBJ2-3; D is perhaps TRBD1 or TRBD2 (5 bases each). The CDR3 is made up of 12 amino acids. V was clipped by 4 bases and J by 8 bases, with 10 bases between them. Germline-derived CDR1 and CDR2 are MDHEN and SYDVKM. DNA of the CDR3: TGTGCCAGCAGTTCCGGGACCGGTACGCAGTATTTT. Amino acid sequence: CASSSGTGTQYF.

Ten or more counts support this clonotype. This chain connects TRBV5-1 to TRBJ2-1; D possibly matches TRBD1 or TRBD2 (6 bases each). Germline V lookup: CDR1 SGHRS, CDR2 YFSETQ. This CDR3 contains 14 residues. V was shortened by 4 bases and J by 8 bases, with 16 bases between the two germline ends. The CDR3 nucleotides are TGCGCCAGCAGCCCTGGTGAGGGGGGCTATGAGCAGTTCTTC. It encodes CASSPGEGGYEQFF.

There are many counts of this clonotype. This rearrangement joins TRBV20-1 to TRBJ1-3, with 9 bases aligning to TRBD1. The junction had 6 bases not matched to a gene; V was cut back by 4 bases and J by 5 bases. The V gene's germline CDR1 is DFQATT and CDR2 SNEGSKA (reference sequence). CDR3 length: 14 residues. CDR3 DNA: TGCAGTGCTATACAGGGGGCACTGAGAAACACCATATATTTT. Protein: CSAIQGALRNTIYF.

This clonotype was recorded many times. The chain carries TRBV6-1 and TRBJ1-1; a possible D gene is TRBD1 (6 bases). V dropped 4 bases and J dropped 5 bases, with 14 bases sitting between them. The CDR3 is made up of 14 amino acids. Germline V gene data show CDR1 as MNHNS and CDR2 as SASEGT. CDR3 residues: CASSGRGGGTEAFF. DNA for the CDR3: TGTGCCAGCAGTGGCAGGGGTGGTGGGACTGAAGCTTTCTTT.

This clonotype was observed many times. The chain is built from TRBV2 and TRBJ2-1; TRBD1 might be the D (8 bases). Germline-derived CDR1 and CDR2 are SNHLY and FYNNEI. V dropped 6 bases and J dropped 6 bases, with 18 bases sitting between them. CDR3 length equals 15 residues. The CDR3 DNA sequence: TGTGCCAGCAGCGCAGACAGGGGAGGGGGCAATGAGCAGTTCTTC. Its translation: CASSADRGGGNEQFF.

This clonotype was observed at least ten times. This chain uses TRBV19 with TRBJ2-5, with TRBD1 matching over 10 bases. The V segment lost 5 bases and the J segment 2 bases; nucleotides outside the gene matches: 5. CDR1 LNHDA and CDR2 SQIVND come from the germline V gene (reference sequence). The CDR3 contains 15 residues. CDR3 protein: CASSGGQGSQETQYF. The DNA for the CDR3 is TGTGCCAGTAGTGGGGGACAGGGGTCACAAGAGACCCAGTACTTC.

This clonotype was counted many times. This sequence joins TRBV5-4 and TRBJ2-1; TRBD1 might be the D (6 bases). The V end was cut by 4 bases, the J end by 4 bases, with 15 bases between. CDR3 size: 15 residues. CDR1 is SGHNT, CDR2 YYREEE, per germline (reference sequence). The chain's CDR3 is CASSRDRTSYNEQFF. The CDR3 DNA is TGTGCCAGCAGCCGAGACAGGACTTCTTACAATGAGCAGTTCTTC.

Ten or more counts support this clonotype. This chain uses TRBV27 with TRBJ2-1, with TRBD1 as a possible D gene (6 bases). V gave up 4 bases and J gave up 6 bases, with 19 bases separating them. Germline CDR1 MNHEY, CDR2 SMNVEV (reference sequence). The CDR3 extends over 16 amino acids. CDR3: CASSSPQGYSRNEQFF. The DNA of the CDR3 is TGTGCCAGCAGTTCCCCCCAGGGGTACTCTCGCAATGAGCAGTTCTTC.

At least ten counts were recorded for this clonotype. The genes are TRBV20-1 and TRBJ1-4, with 8 bases lining up with TRBD1. Trimming cost V 0 bases and J 3 bases; bases outside gene matches: 6. CDR1 and CDR2 (germline): DFQATT, SNEGSKA (reference sequence). The CDR3 is made up of 16 amino acids. CDR3 bases: TGCAGTGCTAGAGATCCGGACAGGGCCGCTAATGAAAAACTGTTTTTT. Its translation: CSARDPDRAANEKLFF.

This clonotype was seen at least ten times. The chain uses TRBV3-1 and TRBJ2-1, with D tentatively TRBD2 (6 bases). Germline loops: CDR1 LGHDT, CDR2 YNNKEL (reference sequence). CDR3 length equals 13 residues. Trimming stripped 4 bases from V and 9 bases from J, with 13 bases between. CDR3 sequence: CASSLGGNPEQFF. The CDR3 DNA is TGTGCCAGCAGCCTAGGCGGGAACCCTGAGCAGTTCTTC.

The J gene is TRBJ2-7, the V gene TRBV4-2, with a weak D call TRBD2 (6 bases). Germline values: CDR1 LGHNA, CDR2 YNFKEQ. CDR3 size: 18 residues. V was shortened by 4 bases and J by 3 bases, with 25 bases between the two germline ends. CDR3 loop: CASSLASRGRSSDYEQYF. DNA for the CDR3: TGTGCCAGCAGCCTAGCTTCGCGGGGCCGGTCGTCGGACTACGAGCAGTACTTC.

The CDR3 DNA sequence: TGTGCCAGCAGCGACAGATACTCAGGAAACACCATATATTTT. It translates to CASSDRYSGNTIYF. The chain recombines TRBV28 with TRBJ1-3; D might be TRBD1 (5 bases). The ends were cut back, 6 bases at V and 4 bases at J, with 13 bases in the middle. This CDR3 region has 14 residues. CDR1 is MDHEN, CDR2 SYDVKM, per germline. Full variable domain (outside the CDR3, taken from reference TRBV28 and TRBJ1-3): DVKVTQSSRYLVKRTGEKVFLECVQDMDHENMFWYRQDPGLGLRLIYFSYDVKMKEKGDIPEGYSVSREKKERFSLILESASTNQTSMYLCASSDRYSGNTIYFGEGSWLTVV.

At least ten counts were recorded for this clonotype. The chain employs TRBV20-1 and TRBJ1-5, with TRBD1 matching 10 bases. The CDR3 runs 14 residues. V trimming: 3 bases; J trimming: 4 bases; junction bases outside the gene matches: 3. The germline V gene encodes CDR1 DFQATT and CDR2 SNEGSKA (reference sequence). The CDR3 here is CSASRTGGNQPQHF. The CDR3 nucleotides are TGCAGTGCTAGTAGGACAGGGGGAAATCAGCCCCAGCATTTT.

This clonotype was observed many times. The V gene is TRBV13, the J gene TRBJ2-3; 8 bases agree with TRBD1. J lost 4 bases, V lost 5 bases, and 5 bases had no gene match. The CDR3 runs to 14 residues. Germline CDR1 PRHDT, CDR2 FYEKMQ (reference sequence). The CDR3: CASSPGQGADTQYF. The CDR3 DNA follows: TGTGCCAGCAGCCCCGGACAGGGCGCAGATACGCAGTATTTT. Together with reference TRBV13 and TRBJ2-3, the CDR3 gives the full variable domain: AAGVIQSPRHLIKEKRETATLKCYPIPRHDTVYWYQQGPGQDPQFLISFYEKMQSDKGSIPDRFSAQQFSDYHSELNMSSLELGDSALYFCASSPGQGADTQYFGPGTRLTVL.